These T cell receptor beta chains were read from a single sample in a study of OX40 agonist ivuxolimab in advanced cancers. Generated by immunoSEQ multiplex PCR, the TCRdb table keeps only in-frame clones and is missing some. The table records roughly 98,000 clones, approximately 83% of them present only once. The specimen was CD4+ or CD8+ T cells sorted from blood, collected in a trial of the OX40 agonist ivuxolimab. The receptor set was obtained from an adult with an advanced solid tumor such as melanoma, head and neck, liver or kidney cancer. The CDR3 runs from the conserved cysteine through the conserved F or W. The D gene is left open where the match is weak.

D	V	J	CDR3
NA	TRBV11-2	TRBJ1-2	CASSVLTDYGYTF
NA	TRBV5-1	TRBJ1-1	CASSELTGLNTEAFF
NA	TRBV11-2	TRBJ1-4	CASSRGQGIDTNEKLFF
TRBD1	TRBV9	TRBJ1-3	CASSVTTGDTGNTIYF
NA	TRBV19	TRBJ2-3	CASQPQASVNTDTQYF
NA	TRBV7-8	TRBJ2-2	CASSLDMNTGELFF
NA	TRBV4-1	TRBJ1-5	CASSRDLPWGYSNQPQHF
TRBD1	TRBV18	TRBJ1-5	CASSPDRADQPQHF
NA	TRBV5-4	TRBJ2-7	CASSFPGKGLSEQYF
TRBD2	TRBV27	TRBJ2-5	CASRGLAGGIETQYF
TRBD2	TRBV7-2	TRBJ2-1	CASKSGGAFNEQFF
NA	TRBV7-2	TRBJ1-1	CASSSGAPTNKAFF
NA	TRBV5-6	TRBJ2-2	CASSLRGPGGELFF
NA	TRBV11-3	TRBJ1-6	CASSLNSLSTLHF
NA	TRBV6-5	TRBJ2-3	CASSVVDTQYF
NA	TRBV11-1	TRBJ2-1	CASSAPPPTGNEQFF
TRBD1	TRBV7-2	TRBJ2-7	CASSAYRGQAQYF
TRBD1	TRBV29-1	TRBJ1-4	CSMRGTGREKLFF
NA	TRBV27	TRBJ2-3	CASSPRTDVWAQYF
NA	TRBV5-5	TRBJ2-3	CASRAREGLGLADTQYF
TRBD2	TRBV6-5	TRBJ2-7	CASSRLAGREQYF
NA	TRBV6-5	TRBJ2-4	CASSYERAKNIQYF
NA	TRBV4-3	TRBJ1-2	CASSQDALANYGYTF
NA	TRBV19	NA	CASSRMGSYEQYF
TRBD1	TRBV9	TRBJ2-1	CASRPTGLNEQFF
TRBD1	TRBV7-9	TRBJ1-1	CASMKGQENTEAFF
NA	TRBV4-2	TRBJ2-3	CASSQQDTQYF
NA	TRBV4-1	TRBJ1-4	CASSQREGTEKLFF
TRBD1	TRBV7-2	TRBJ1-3	CASSLEQGASGNTIYF
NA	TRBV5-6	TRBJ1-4	CASSSPGHVPKLFF
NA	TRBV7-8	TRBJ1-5	CASSRPGGNQPQHF
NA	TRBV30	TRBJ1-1	CAWSIWGVRENTEAFF
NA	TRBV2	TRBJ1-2	CAIFVGVLYGYTF